This T cell receptor beta chain comes out of a study of multiple sclerosis patients with progressive multifocal leukoencephalopathy. General study results and limits: In most PML patients, TRB repertoires appeared less diverse by entropy. Before and during natalizumab, the clones expanded at PML already existed.

V was pared by 7 bases and J by 1 base, with 10 bases between. The V gene's germline CDR1 is SGHTA and CDR2 FQGTGA. The CDR3 loop spans 13 amino acids. Every PCR reaction included synthetic inline CDR3 controls for all V-J pairings. The assay was immunoSEQ multiplex PCR, and TCRdb's table has in-frame clones only and misses some. This sample has approximately 30,000 clones; around 91% occur once, and the top ten carry approximately 1.3%. This clone has just one count. The antigen remains unidentified. As for time point: roughly 13 months of natalizumab therapy. The chain is built from TRBV7-3 and TRBJ1-1, with a tentative D call TRBD1 (6 bases). This specimen consisted of PBMCs, obtained from a patient treated with natalizumab. The clonotype originates from a human donor with multiple sclerosis. In DNA form, the CDR3 reads TGTGCCAGCACCCCGGACAGGAACACTGAAGCTTTCTTT. Translation: CASTPDRNTEAFF.